The rows below give T cell receptor beta chains drawn from one sample of a study of shared clonotypes between healthy human individuals. TCRdb's table, derived via immunoSEQ multiplex PCR, lists solely in-frame clones and lacks some. The data hold around 750,000 clones, with roughly 70% observed a single time. The sample taken for sequencing was memory CD4+ T cells sorted from blood. These receptors were taken from a woman in her twenties or thirties in good health. Each CDR3 is given with its conserved first and last residue. D genes are given only for firm matches. Size is stated for part of the rows, as once, few or many counts, or as a class when the clone is expanded.

clone size	V gene	D gene	J gene	CDR3 DNA	CDR3 protein
-	TRBV5-1	TRBD1	TRBJ2-1	TGCGCCAGCAGAGTCCCGGGACAGGGGCATTACAATGAGCAGTTCTTC	CASRVPGQGHYNEQFF
-	TRBV28	-	TRBJ2-3	TGTGCCAGCAGCGGTCTCGAGGGCCATGGCACAGATACGCAGTATTTT	CASSGLEGHGTDTQYF
-	TRBV27	-	TRBJ2-2	TGTGCCAGCAGGCGAGGGGGTAAGAACACCGGGGAGCTGTTTTTT	CASRRGGKNTGELFF
-	TRBV5-1	-	TRBJ1-2	TGCGCCAGCAGCTATGACAGGCCTGGGGGCTATGGCTACACCTTC	CASSYDRPGGYGYTF
few	TRBV30	-	TRBJ1-5	TGTGCCTGGAGTGTACGTGGGGGCGGGCAGCCCCAGCATTTT	CAWSVRGGGQPQHF
-	TRBV4-1	-	TRBJ1-4	TGCGCCAGCAGCCAAGTATGGGTGGGTAATGAAAAACTGTTTTTT	CASSQVWVGNEKLFF
-	TRBV6-5	-	TRBJ2-4	TGTGCCAGCAGTACCACCGGGCGTCGAGGAAACATTCAGTACTTC	CASSTTGRRGNIQYF
-	TRBV6-6	TRBD2	TRBJ2-5	TGTGCCAGCAGTTATACTGGCGGGAGGGCGGGCGAGACCCAGTACTTC	CASSYTGGRAGETQYF
once	TRBV6-1	-	TRBJ2-7	TGTGCCAGCGAACTGTACTACGAGCAGTACTTC	CASELYYEQYF
-	TRBV28	-	TRBJ1-4	TGTGCCAGCAGTTTGGGTTTTGTGGGAGGGGGTCAGGAAAAACTGTTTTTT	CASSLGFVGGGQEKLFF
-	TRBV5-1	TRBD2	TRBJ2-3	TGCGCCAGCAGAAGTTTAGCGGGAGAACCAGATACGCAGTATTTT	CASRSLAGEPDTQYF
few	TRBV2	-	TRBJ1-5	TGTGCCAGCAGTGGGCAGATACAGGATCAGCCCCAGCATTTT	CASSGQIQDQPQHF
-	TRBV7-9	-	TRBJ1-2	TGTGCCAGCAGCCCCACCGTTGTGGGCCTTAACTATGGCTACACCTTC	CASSPTVVGLNYGYTF
once	TRBV28	-	TRBJ2-1	TGTGCCAGCAGTTTAAACAGCTACAATGAGCAGTTCTTC	CASSLNSYNEQFF
-	TRBV7-2	-	TRBJ2-5	TGTGCCAGCAGCCCGATCAGGGTACGGGAGACCCAGTACTTC	CASSPIRVRETQYF
-	TRBV5-1	-	TRBJ2-2	TGCGCCAGCAGCTTACAGAATACCGGGGAGCTGTTTTTT	CASSLQNTGELFF
-	TRBV7-2	TRBD2	TRBJ2-7	TGTGCCAGCAGCTTAGACCTAGCGGCGTACGAGCAGTACTTC	CASSLDLAAYEQYF
-	TRBV19	-	TRBJ2-2	TGTGCCAGTAGAAAGACCCAGGCGAACACCGGGGAGCTGTTTTTT	CASRKTQANTGELFF
-	TRBV6-5	-	TRBJ2-2	TGTGCCAGCAGTTCCCCGGGACGACTCACCGGGGAGCTGTTTTTT	CASSSPGRLTGELFF
many	TRBV18	TRBD2	TRBJ2-2	TGTGCCAGCTCACAGCGGGAGGTTAACACCGGGGAGCTGTTTTTT	CASSQREVNTGELFF
-	TRBV19	-	TRBJ2-3	TGTGCCAGTAAAGCGCTTGGCACAGATACGCAGTATTTT	CASKALGTDTQYF
many	TRBV27	-	TRBJ2-2	TGTGCCAGCAGTTTATTCGCTGGGTCGAACACCGGGGAGCTGTTTTTT	CASSLFAGSNTGELFF
-	TRBV6-5	-	TRBJ1-5	TGTGCCAGCAGCCGACAGGTTAATCAGCCCCAGCATTTT	CASSRQVNQPQHF
-	TRBV5-1	TRBD1	TRBJ1-2	TGCGCCAGCAGACGAACAGGGGTGGAGGGCTACACCTTC	CASRRTGVEGYTF
-	TRBV30	-	TRBJ2-5	TGTGCCTGGAGTGACCTCGGCCAGGCGGCAGGGACCCAGTACTTC	CAWSDLGQAAGTQYF
-	TRBV11-2	TRBD1	TRBJ1-2	TGTGCCAGCAGCGACCCGGGACAGCCACGGGGCTACACCTTC	CASSDPGQPRGYTF
-	TRBV14	-	TRBJ2-7	TGTGCCAGCAGCCCCATGATGGCAGGGGACGAATACGAGCAGTACTTC	CASSPMMAGDEYEQYF
-	TRBV5-1	-	TRBJ2-2	TGCGCCACCCAGTGGGGGGTCGACACCGGGGAGCTGTTTTTT	CATQWGVDTGELFF
-	TRBV5-1	-	TRBJ2-5	TGCGCCAGCAGCTTGGGTATGAGGAGCCAAGAGACCCAGTACTTC	CASSLGMRSQETQYF
-	TRBV10-3	TRBD1	TRBJ1-1	TGTGCCATAAAAGGACAGGGGGACACTGAAGCTTTCTTT	CAIKGQGDTEAFF
few	TRBV4-2	TRBD1	TRBJ2-7	TGTGCCAGCAGCCAAGGAGTACGGACAGGGCGAGACGAGCAGTACTTC	CASSQGVRTGRDEQYF
-	TRBV10-3	TRBD1	TRBJ2-7	TGTGCCATCAGTGGGACAGGGGGCTACGAGCAGTACTTC	CAISGTGGYEQYF
few	TRBV7-9	-	TRBJ1-4	TGTGCCAGCAGCAGAGGGACGGGGGTGTTCGAAAAACTGTTTTTT	CASSRGTGVFEKLFF
-	TRBV19	-	TRBJ2-5	TGTGCCAGTGCACTGAGAGACTCCGGGCCCCCAGAGACCCAGTACTTC	CASALRDSGPPETQYF
-	TRBV21-1	-	TRBJ1-5	TGTGCCAGCAGCAACTCGGACAGGGGAGATAGCAATCAGCCCCAGCATTTT	CASSNSDRGDSNQPQHF
-	TRBV18	TRBD2	TRBJ2-7	TGTGCCAGCTCACCATCCGGGACTAGCGGAAGGAAGTACTTC	CASSPSGTSGRKYF
-	TRBV30	-	TRBJ2-7	TGTGCCTGGGCCACGGCCTACGAGCAGTACTTC	CAWATAYEQYF
-	TRBV27	-	TRBJ1-4	TGTGCCAGCTCAGGGGATGTATATGAAAAACTGTTTTTT	CASSGDVYEKLFF
-	TRBV19	-	TRBJ2-4	TGTGCCAGTAGTGTCCGGGACGCTGAGGCCATTCAGTACTTC	CASSVRDAEAIQYF
-	TRBV19	TRBD1	TRBJ1-1	TGTGCCAGTAGTTATGGGGACAGGAACACTGAAGCTTTCTTT	CASSYGDRNTEAFF
-	TRBV7-7	TRBD2	TRBJ2-2	TGTGCCAGCAGCTTAGTAGGCGGTAGCGGGAATACCGGGGAGCTGTTTTTT	CASSLVGGSGNTGELFF
-	TRBV25-1	TRBD2	TRBJ2-7	TGTGCCAGCAGTGAGACTTTTGCTAGCGGGGACGAGCAGTACTTC	CASSETFASGDEQYF
-	TRBV2	-	TRBJ1-1	TGTGCCAGCAGTGGGGGCGGAAACACTGAAGCTTTCTTT	CASSGGGNTEAFF
-	TRBV28	-	TRBJ2-7	TGTGCCAGCAGCCAACACGTGGGAACCTACGAGCAGTACTTC	CASSQHVGTYEQYF
-	TRBV5-1	TRBD1	TRBJ2-5	TGCGCCAGCAGATTCCGTTCGGGCGCAGGGGGCAGGGAGACCCAGTACTTC	CASRFRSGAGGRETQYF
few	TRBV6-4	TRBD1	TRBJ1-2	TGTGCCAGCACCCGAGACGCCGGACAGGGGATCGGTGGCTACACCTTC	CASTRDAGQGIGGYTF
-	TRBV4-1	TRBD1	TRBJ1-4	TGCGCCAGCAGCCCAGGGGGTGCAACTAATGAAAAACTGTTTTTT	CASSPGGATNEKLFF
-	TRBV19	TRBD1	TRBJ2-3	TGTGCCAGTAGTATAAGACAGGGAAGTCAAGATACGCAGTATTTT	CASSIRQGSQDTQYF